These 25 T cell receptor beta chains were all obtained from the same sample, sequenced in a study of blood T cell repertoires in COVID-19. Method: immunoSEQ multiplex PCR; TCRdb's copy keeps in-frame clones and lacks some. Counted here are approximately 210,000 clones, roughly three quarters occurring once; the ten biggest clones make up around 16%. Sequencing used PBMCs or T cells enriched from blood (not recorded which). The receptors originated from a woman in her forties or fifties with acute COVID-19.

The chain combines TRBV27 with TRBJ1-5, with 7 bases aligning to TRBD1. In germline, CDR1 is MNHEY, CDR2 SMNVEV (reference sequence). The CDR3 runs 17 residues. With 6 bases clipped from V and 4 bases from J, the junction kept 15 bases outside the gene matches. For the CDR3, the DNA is TGTGCCAGCAGACCCGGACAGGTTCTTCGTGTGAATCAGCCCCAGCATTTT. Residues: CASRPGQVLRVNQPQHF.

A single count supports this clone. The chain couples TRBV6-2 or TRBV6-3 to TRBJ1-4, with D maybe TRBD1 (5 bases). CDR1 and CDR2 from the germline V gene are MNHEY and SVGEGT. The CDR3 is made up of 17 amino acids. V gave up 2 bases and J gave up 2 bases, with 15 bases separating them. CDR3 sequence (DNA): TGTGCCAGCAGTTACGGAGGGCAGGGTGGGACTAATGAAAAACTGTTTTTT. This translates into CASSYGGQGGTNEKLFF.

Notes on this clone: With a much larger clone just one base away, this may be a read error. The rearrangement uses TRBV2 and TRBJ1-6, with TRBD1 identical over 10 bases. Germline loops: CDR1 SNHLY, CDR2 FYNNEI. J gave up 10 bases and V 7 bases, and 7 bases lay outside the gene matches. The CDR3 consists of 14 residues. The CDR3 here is CASNLTGGSSPLHF. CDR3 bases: TGTGCCAGCAACCTGACAGGGGGCAGCTCACCCCTCCACTTT.

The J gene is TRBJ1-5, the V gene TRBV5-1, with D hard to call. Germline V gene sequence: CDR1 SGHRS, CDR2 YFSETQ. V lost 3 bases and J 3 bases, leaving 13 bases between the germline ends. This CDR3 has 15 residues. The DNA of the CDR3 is TGCGCCAGCAGCTCGGGGTCTGGGGACAATCAGCCCCAGCATTTT. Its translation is CASSSGSGDNQPQHF.

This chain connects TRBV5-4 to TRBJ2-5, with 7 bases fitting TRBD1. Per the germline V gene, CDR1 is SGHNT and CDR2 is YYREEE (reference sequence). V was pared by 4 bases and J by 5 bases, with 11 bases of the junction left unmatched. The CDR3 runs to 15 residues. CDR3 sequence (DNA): TGTGCCAGCAGCCAGCCGGGACAGAGACCGGAGACCCAGTACTTC. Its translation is CASSQPGQRPETQYF.

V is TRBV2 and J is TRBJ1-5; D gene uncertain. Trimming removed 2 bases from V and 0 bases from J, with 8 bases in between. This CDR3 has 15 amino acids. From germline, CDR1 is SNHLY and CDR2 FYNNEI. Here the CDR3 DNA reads TGTGCCAGCAGTGAAAGGCACTATAGCAATCAGCCCCAGCATTTT. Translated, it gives CASSERHYSNQPQHF.

The CDR3 sequence is CASRSGNQPQHF. The CDR3 DNA sequence: TGTGCCAGCCGGAGTGGCAATCAGCCCCAGCATTTT. This chain connects TRBV27 to TRBJ1-5; D gene unclear. CDR3 length: 12 residues. Germline values: CDR1 MNHEY, CDR2 SMNVEV (reference sequence). Deletions cut 8 bases from V and 2 bases from J, with 7 bases between.

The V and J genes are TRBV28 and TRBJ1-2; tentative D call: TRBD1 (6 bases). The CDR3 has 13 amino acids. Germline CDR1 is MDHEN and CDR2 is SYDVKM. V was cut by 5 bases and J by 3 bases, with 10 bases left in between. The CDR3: CASSLTGDYGYTF. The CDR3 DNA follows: TGTGCCAGCAGTCTGACAGGAGACTATGGCTACACCTTC.

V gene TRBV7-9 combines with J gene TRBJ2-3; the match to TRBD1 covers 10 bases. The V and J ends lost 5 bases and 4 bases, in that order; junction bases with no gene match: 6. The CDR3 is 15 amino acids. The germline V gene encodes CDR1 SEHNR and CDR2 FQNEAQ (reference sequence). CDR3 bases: TGTGCCAGCAGCCTCGGACAGGGGGACGCAGATACGCAGTATTTT. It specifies CASSLGQGDADTQYF.

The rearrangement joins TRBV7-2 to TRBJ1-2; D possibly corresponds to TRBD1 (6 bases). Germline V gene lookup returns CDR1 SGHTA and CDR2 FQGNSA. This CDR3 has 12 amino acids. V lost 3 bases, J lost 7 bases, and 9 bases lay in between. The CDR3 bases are TGTGCCAGCAGCTTTATCAGGGGTGGCTACACCTTC. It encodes CASSFIRGGYTF.

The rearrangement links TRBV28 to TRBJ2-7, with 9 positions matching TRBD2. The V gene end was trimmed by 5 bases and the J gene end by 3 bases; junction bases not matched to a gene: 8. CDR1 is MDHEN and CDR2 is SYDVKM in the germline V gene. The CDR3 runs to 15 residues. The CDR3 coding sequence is TGTGCCAGCAGTGCGGGGGGGGACAGAGACTACGAGCAGTACGTC. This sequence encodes CASSAGGDRDYEQYV.

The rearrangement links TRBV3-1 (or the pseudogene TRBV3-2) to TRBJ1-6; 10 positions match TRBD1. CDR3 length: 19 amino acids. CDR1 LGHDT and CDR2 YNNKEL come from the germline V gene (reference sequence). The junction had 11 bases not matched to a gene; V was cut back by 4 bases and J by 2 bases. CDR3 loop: CASSPQGGQGPTYNSPLHF. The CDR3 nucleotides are TGTGCCAGCAGCCCGCAAGGGGGACAGGGGCCAACCTATAATTCACCCCTCCACTTT.

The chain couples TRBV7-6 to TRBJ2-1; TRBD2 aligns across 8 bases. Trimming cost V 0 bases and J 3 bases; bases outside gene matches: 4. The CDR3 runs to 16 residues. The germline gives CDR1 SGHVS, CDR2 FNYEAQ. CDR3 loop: CASSLAPRGDYNEQFF. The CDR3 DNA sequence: TGTGCCAGCAGCTTAGCCCCGCGGGGGGACTACAATGAGCAGTTCTTC.

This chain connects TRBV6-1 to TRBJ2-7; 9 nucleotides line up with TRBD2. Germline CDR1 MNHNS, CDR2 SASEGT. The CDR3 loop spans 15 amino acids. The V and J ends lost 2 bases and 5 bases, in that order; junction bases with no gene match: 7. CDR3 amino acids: CASSEQAGGWNEQYV. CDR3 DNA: TGTGCCAGCAGTGAACAGGCGGGGGGGTGGAACGAGCAGTACGTC.

The CDR3 DNA is TGTGCCAGCAGCCAAGAATTAGGCCGGGGGAGCACAGATACGCAGTATTTT. Translating gives CASSQELGRGSTDTQYF. This sequence joins TRBV14 and TRBJ2-3; D possibly corresponds to TRBD2 (6 bases). V was cut by 0 bases and J by 0 bases, with 13 bases left in between. Germline loops: CDR1 SGHDN, CDR2 FVKESK. The CDR3 contains 17 residues.

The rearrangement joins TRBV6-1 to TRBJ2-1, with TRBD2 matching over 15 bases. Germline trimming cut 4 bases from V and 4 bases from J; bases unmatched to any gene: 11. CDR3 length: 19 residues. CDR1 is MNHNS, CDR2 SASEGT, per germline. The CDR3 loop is CASSGTSGGAPGSYNEQFF. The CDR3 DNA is TGTGCCAGCAGTGGGACTAGCGGGGGGGCACCAGGATCGTACAATGAGCAGTTCTTC.

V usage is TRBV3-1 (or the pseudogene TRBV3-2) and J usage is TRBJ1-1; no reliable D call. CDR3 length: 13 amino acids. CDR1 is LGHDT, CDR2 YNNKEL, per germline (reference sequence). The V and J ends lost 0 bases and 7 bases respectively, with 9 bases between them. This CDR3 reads CASSQEGGLEAFF. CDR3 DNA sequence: TGTGCCAGCAGCCAAGAGGGAGGCCTTGAAGCTTTCTTT.

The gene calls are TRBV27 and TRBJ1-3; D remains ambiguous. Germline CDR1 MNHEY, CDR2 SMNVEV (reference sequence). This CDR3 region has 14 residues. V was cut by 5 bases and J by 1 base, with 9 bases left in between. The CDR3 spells CASSPTWSGNTIYF. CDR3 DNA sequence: TGTGCCAGCAGTCCAACTTGGTCTGGAAACACCATATATTTT.

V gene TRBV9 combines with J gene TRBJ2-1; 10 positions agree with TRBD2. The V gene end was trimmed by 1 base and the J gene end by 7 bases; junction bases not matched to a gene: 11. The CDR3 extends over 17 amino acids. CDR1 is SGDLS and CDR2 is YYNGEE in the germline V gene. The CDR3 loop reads CASSVTSGGAGWNEQFF. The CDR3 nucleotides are TGTGCCAGCAGCGTAACGAGCGGGGGGGCCGGTTGGAATGAGCAGTTCTTC.

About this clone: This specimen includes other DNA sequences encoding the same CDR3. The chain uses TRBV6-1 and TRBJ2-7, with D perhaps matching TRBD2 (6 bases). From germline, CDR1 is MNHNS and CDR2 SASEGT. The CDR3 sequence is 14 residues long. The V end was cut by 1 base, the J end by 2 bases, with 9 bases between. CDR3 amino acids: CASSEGGGPYEQYV. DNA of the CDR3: TGTGCCAGCAGTGAAGGGGGAGGACCCTACGAGCAGTACGTC.

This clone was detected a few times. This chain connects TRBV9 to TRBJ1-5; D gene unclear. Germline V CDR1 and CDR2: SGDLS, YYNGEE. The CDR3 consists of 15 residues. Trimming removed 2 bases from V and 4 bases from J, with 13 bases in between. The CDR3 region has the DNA TGTGCCAGCAGCGTGTGGGAGTATCCAAATCAGCCCCAGCATTTT. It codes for CASSVWEYPNQPQHF.

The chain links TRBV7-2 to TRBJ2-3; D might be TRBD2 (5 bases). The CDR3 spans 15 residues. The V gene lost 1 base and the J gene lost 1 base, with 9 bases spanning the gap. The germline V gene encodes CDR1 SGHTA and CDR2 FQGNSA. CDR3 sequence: CASSLDPGGTDTQYF. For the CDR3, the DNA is TGTGCCAGCAGCTTAGACCCCGGGGGCACAGATACGCAGTATTTT. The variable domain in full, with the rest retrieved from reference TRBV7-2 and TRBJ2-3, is GAGVSQSPSNKVTEKGKDVELRCDPISGHTALYWYRQSLGQGLEFLIYFQGNSAPDKSGLPSDRFSAERTGGSVSTLTIQRTQQEDSAVYLCASSLDPGGTDTQYFGPGTRLTVL.

The chain's CDR3 is CASSFPLYGYTF. The CDR3 DNA reads as TGTGCCAGCAGTTTCCCCCTATATGGCTACACCTTC. The V gene is TRBV12-3 or TRBV12-4, the J gene TRBJ1-2; no definite D call. Deletions cut 3 bases from V and 5 bases from J, with 7 bases between. This CDR3 comprises 12 residues.

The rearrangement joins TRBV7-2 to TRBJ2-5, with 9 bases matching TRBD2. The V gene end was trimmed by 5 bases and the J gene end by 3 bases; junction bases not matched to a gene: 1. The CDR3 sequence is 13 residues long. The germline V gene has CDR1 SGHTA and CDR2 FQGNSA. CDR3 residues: CASSRGGEETQYF. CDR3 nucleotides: TGTGCCAGCAGCCGCGGGGGGGAAGAGACCCAGTACTTC.

Here the CDR3 reads CASSQGTVSAVGYNEQFF. Here the CDR3 DNA reads TGCGCCAGCAGCCAAGGGACAGTCTCCGCGGTGGGCTACAATGAGCAGTTCTTC. The chain recombines TRBV4-1 with TRBJ2-1; D may be TRBD1 (6 bases). Germline V lookup: CDR1 MGHRA, CDR2 YSYEKL. Between the trimmed V and J ends, which lost 1 base and 3 bases, there was a span of 19 bases. The CDR3 sequence is 18 residues long.